These 15 T cell receptor beta chains came from one sample sequenced in a study of T cell repertoires in cytomegalovirus infection (dated by TCRdb to about 2019). The instrument given in TCRdb is Illumina HiSeq 1500. The public reads were reprocessed in TCRdb via fastp at Q25 and MiXCR, keeping in-frame beta chains. Here each entry gathers all rows of one CDR3 protein and keeps the most common genes and DNA. The sample data list about 360,000 distinct CDR3 sequences, and about a sixth of these were observed just once. 7.5% to 9.5% of the sample is taken by the ten largest. Sequenced input: PBMCs. The origin of the receptors is a human donor in good health (CMV status not recorded). Some clones in this sample may be carry-over from other donors' samples.

The chain uses TRBV12-5 and TRBJ2-7; 10 nucleotides line up with TRBD1. Germline-derived CDR1 and CDR2 are LGHNT and FRNRAP. The CDR3 has 15 residues. V trimming: 4 bases; J trimming: 2 bases; junction bases outside the gene matches: 5. Written as DNA, the CDR3 is TGTGCTAGTGGTTCCCGGGACAGGGGAGCCTACGAGCAGTACTTC. This encodes CASGSRDRGAYEQYF.

This clonotype has at least ten counts. The genes are TRBV7-2 and TRBJ2-1, with TRBD2 matching over 7 bases. Germline V gene sequence: CDR1 SGHTA, CDR2 FQGNSA. This CDR3 region has 16 residues. The J segment lost 3 bases and the V segment lost 5 bases, leaving 10 bases of the junction unmatched. In DNA, the CDR3 is TGTGCCAGCAGCACGCCGGGACTACGAAACTACAATGAGCAGTTCTTC. Translation gives CASSTPGLRNYNEQFF.

The table lists this clonotype with many counts. The chain links TRBV7-2 to TRBJ2-5; D call uncertain. CDR3 length: 14 amino acids. CDR1 is SGHTA and CDR2 is FQGNSA in the germline V gene. V was pared by 5 bases and J by 4 bases, with 14 bases between. The CDR3 DNA sequence: TGTGCCAGCAGCCCATACGGTAGCCGAGAGACCCAGTACTTC. It translates to CASSPYGSRETQYF.

The chain combines TRBV28 with TRBJ2-4; 8 bases match TRBD1. V lost 7 bases, J lost 2 bases, and 4 bases stayed unmatched. Per the germline V gene, CDR1 is MDHEN and CDR2 is SYDVKM. The CDR3 has 14 amino acids. Written as DNA, the CDR3 is TGTGCCAGCACCGGACAGGGATCCAAAAACATTCAGTACTTC. Encoded protein: CASTGQGSKNIQYF.

This clonotype occurred many times. In nucleotides, the CDR3 is TGTGCCAGCAGCGTACACAGCTCTGGAAACACCATATATTTT. This codes for CASSVHSSGNTIYF. The rearrangement joins TRBV7-2 to TRBJ1-3, with D unresolved. The V gene lost 5 bases and the J gene lost 0 bases, with 8 bases spanning the gap. The V gene's germline CDR1 is SGHTA and CDR2 FQGNSA. The CDR3 sequence is 14 residues long.

The sample holds a few counts of this clonotype. V is TRBV20-1 and J is TRBJ1-3, with D tentatively TRBD1 (6 bases). This CDR3 spans 15 amino acids. From germline, CDR1 is DFQATT and CDR2 SNEGSKA (reference sequence). The ends were cut back, 5 bases at V and 2 bases at J, with 16 bases in the middle. The DNA of the CDR3 is TGCAGTGCTCCGCGAGGACAGTCGGCTGGAAACACCATATATTTT. It encodes CSAPRGQSAGNTIYF.

The chain recombines TRBV6-2 or TRBV6-3 with TRBJ2-3; no definite D call. Germline V gene data show CDR1 as MNHEY and CDR2 as SVGEGT. The V end was cut by 2 bases, the J end by 0 bases, with 12 bases between. The CDR3 spans 16 residues. The CDR3 coding sequence is TGTGCCAGCAGTTACGGAGCGTCATACAGCACAGATACGCAGTATTTT. As protein: CASSYGASYSTDTQYF.

This clonotype has just a few counts. The chain has TRBV4-3 and TRBJ2-7; 9 bases agree with TRBD1. The CDR3 contains 16 residues. The V gene's germline CDR1 is LGHNA and CDR2 YSLEER. The J segment lost 4 bases and the V segment lost 0 bases, leaving 7 bases of the junction unmatched. The CDR3 bases are TGCGCCAGCAGCCAAGATTATCGGACAGGGGATTACGAGCAGTACTTC. It encodes CASSQDYRTGDYEQYF.

In its sample, this clonotype was seen many times. The chain couples TRBV7-6 to TRBJ1-6; 10 bases line up with TRBD1. The V gene end was trimmed by 1 base and the J gene end by 7 bases; junction bases not matched to a gene: 1. The germline V gene encodes CDR1 SGHVS and CDR2 FNYEAQ. The CDR3 has 15 residues. The CDR3 here is CASSLVGQGNSPLHF. The CDR3 DNA is TGTGCCAGCAGCTTAGTGGGACAGGGGAATTCACCCCTCCACTTT.

This clonotype occurred a few times. V and J are TRBV12-3 or TRBV12-4 and TRBJ1-3; D uncertain. This CDR3 is 17 amino acids long. V was trimmed by 6 bases and J by 6 bases, leaving 24 bases between them. The CDR3 nucleotides are TGTGCCAGCAGCGCCAACCCGACGGCAAGAGCCCTAAACACCATATATTTT. This codes for CASSANPTARALNTIYF.

This clonotype was counted many times. This chain links TRBV7-9 with TRBJ2-3; 7 bases fit TRBD1. The CDR3 contains 12 residues. The V gene's germline CDR1 is SEHNR and CDR2 FQNEAQ (reference sequence). V dropped 5 bases and J dropped 4; count of bases not matched to a gene: 0. CDR3 DNA sequence: TGTGCCAGCAGCACAGGGGCAGATACGCAGTATTTT. Amino acids: CASSTGADTQYF. Full variable domain (outside the CDR3, taken from reference TRBV7-9 and TRBJ2-3): DTGVSQNPRHKITKRGQNVTFRCDPISEHNRLYWYRQTLGQGPEFLTYFQNEAQLEKSRLLSDRFSAERPKGSFSTLEIQRTEQGDSAMYLCASSTGADTQYFGPGTRLTVL.

V usage is TRBV19 and J usage is TRBJ1-2; no definite D call. Germline loops: CDR1 LNHDA, CDR2 SQIVND (reference sequence). The length of the CDR3 is 13 residues. With 3 bases removed from V and 3 bases from J, the gap between germline ends came to 8 bases. Here the CDR3 DNA reads TGTGCCAGTAGTATTCAGACCTACTATGGCTACACCTTC. It translates to CASSIQTYYGYTF.

The chain employs TRBV6-5 and TRBJ2-7, with D perhaps given as TRBD1 or TRBD2 (6 bases each). The CDR3 consists of 15 residues. Deletions cut 2 bases from V and 1 base from J, with 12 bases between. The germline gives CDR1 MNHEY, CDR2 SVGAGI. This chain's CDR3 is CASSYGGLLSYEQYF. The CDR3 DNA is TGTGCCAGCAGTTACGGGGGGCTCCTTTCCTACGAGCAGTACTTC.

This chain joins TRBV12-3 or TRBV12-4 and TRBJ2-1; D tentatively fits TRBD1 or TRBD2 (7 bases each). This CDR3 region has 19 residues. Deletions cut 6 bases from V and 13 bases from J, with 37 bases between. The CDR3: CASSEWDRSRGPLKIRQFF. The CDR3 DNA reads TGTGCCAGCAGCGAATGGGACAGATCGCGGGGGCCGTTAAAAATAAGACAGTTCTTC.

This clonotype was counted a few times. The chain has TRBV4-3 and TRBJ2-5; maybe TRBD1 (6 bases). The germline CDR1 and CDR2 sequences are LGHNA and YSLEER. This CDR3 is built from 13 residues. V lost 2 bases, J lost 4 bases, and 8 bases lay in between. CDR3 coding DNA: TGCGCCAGCAGCCAACACAGGGCAGAGACCCAGTACTTC. Its translation is CASSQHRAETQYF.